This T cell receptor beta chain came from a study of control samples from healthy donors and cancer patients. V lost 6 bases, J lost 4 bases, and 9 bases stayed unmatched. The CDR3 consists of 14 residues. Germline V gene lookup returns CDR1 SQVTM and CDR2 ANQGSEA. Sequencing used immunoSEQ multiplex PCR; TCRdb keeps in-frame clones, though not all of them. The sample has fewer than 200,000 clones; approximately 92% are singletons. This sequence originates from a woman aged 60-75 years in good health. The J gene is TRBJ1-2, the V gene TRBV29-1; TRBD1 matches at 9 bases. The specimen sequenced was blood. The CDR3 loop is CSVAAGTGTYGYTF. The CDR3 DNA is TGCAGCGTAGCGGCCGGGACAGGGACCTATGGCTACACCTTC.